The 23 T cell receptor beta chains in this list originate from one sample, sequenced in a study of beta chain features in type 1 diabetes (dated 2018 in TCRdb). Study-wide conclusions, independent of this receptor: In all four CD4+ subsets, TCRB CDR3 length was moderately but significantly shorter in type 1 diabetes patients.

No antigen has been identified for these receptors. Library preparation employed the immunoSEQ multiplex PCR assay. The entire amount of isolated RNA was reverse transcribed using the High Capacity cDNA Reverse Transcription Kit, so the sequenced TCRB transcripts were expressed ones. This immuneACCESS table, as held by TCRdb, lists in-frame sequences with V and J called but not all clones. Of the missing ones, under half trace to an unresolved V gene in checked studies; the others have no known cause. This sample gives roughly 160,000 clones in total; 6.5% to 10% of them show up just once. The leading ten clones occupy over 0.45% of the sample. The sample comprised central memory CD4+ T cells from blood. All receptors come from a woman aged 18-29 years with type 1 diabetes.

This chain links TRBV7-9 with TRBJ2-4, with D maybe TRBD1 (6 bases). CDR3 length: 14 amino acids. V was trimmed by 5 bases and J by 7 bases, leaving 15 bases between them. CDR1 is SEHNR and CDR2 is FQNEAQ in the germline V gene (reference sequence). The CDR3 DNA follows: TGTGCCAGCAGCCCCCCGTCAGGGGTGAACATTCAGTACTTC. This encodes CASSPPSGVNIQYF. The full variable domain, completed using reference TRBV7-9 and TRBJ2-4, is DTGVSQNPRHKITKRGQNVTFRCDPISEHNRLYWYRQTLGQGPEFLTYFQNEAQLEKSRLLSDRFSAERPKGSFSTLEIQRTEQGDSAMYLCASSPPSGVNIQYFGAGTRLSVL.

This chain links TRBV5-4 with TRBJ2-7; maybe TRBD2 (5 bases). Germline CDR1 is SGHNT and CDR2 is YYREEE (reference sequence). Trimming cost V 4 bases and J 5 bases, with 16 bases left between them. This CDR3 has 14 residues. CDR3 bases: TGTGCCAGCAGCGTGGGAATAACTAGGAACGAGCAGTACTTC. It encodes CASSVGITRNEQYF.

The table lists this clone with a few counts. CDR3 loop: CASSLARTGTDTQYF. The CDR3, as DNA: TGTGCCAGCAGCTTGGCTAGGACAGGCACAGATACGCAGTATTTT. The V and J genes are TRBV5-4 and TRBJ2-3, with D maybe TRBD1 (6 bases). V was clipped by 0 bases and J by 1 base, with 9 bases between them. The CDR3 has 15 amino acids. The germline V gene encodes CDR1 SGHNT and CDR2 YYREEE (reference sequence).

The J gene is TRBJ1-2, the V gene TRBV10-2, with D possibly TRBD1 on 5 matching bases. Germline-derived CDR1 and CDR2 are WSHSY and SAAADI. The V end was cut by 2 bases, the J end by 2 bases, with 6 bases between. The CDR3 totals 13 residues. This CDR3 is CASSEAGNYGYTF. DNA of the CDR3: TGCGCCAGCAGTGAGGCAGGGAACTATGGCTACACCTTC.

The table lists this clone with many counts. V gene TRBV28 combines with J gene TRBJ1-2, with TRBD1 matching 8 bases. Germline values: CDR1 MDHEN, CDR2 SYDVKM. CDR3 length equals 14 residues. V gave up 7 bases and J gave up 4 bases; unmatched junction bases: 8. The CDR3 region has the DNA TGTGCCAGCAAGAAGACAGGGGTTGCCTATGGCTACACCTTC. This sequence encodes CASKKTGVAYGYTF.

The chain couples TRBV11-3 to TRBJ2-7; the D gene is possibly TRBD1 (6 bases). This CDR3 region has 13 residues. Trimming stripped 0 bases from V and 12 bases from J, with 15 bases between. CDR1 and CDR2 from the germline V gene are SGHNT and YENEEA. The CDR3 nucleotides read TGTGCCAGCAGCTTAGAATCGTCAGGGGCCGTGTACTTC. Protein: CASSLESSGAVYF.

This clone has more than one count but fewer than ten. This rearrangement joins TRBV5-4 to TRBJ1-1; D not certain. The CDR3 consists of 12 residues. Germline loops: CDR1 SGHNT, CDR2 YYREEE (reference sequence). Between the trimmed V and J ends, which lost 1 base and 8 bases, there was a span of 9 bases. CDR3 nucleotides: TGTGCCAGCAGCTTGTCGTCCAGGGAAGCTTTCTTT. Protein: CASSLSSREAFF.

This sequence joins TRBV11-1 and TRBJ2-7; weak D call: TRBD1 (5 bases). Deletions cut 4 bases from V and 4 bases from J, with 17 bases between. This CDR3 spans 15 amino acids. Looked up from germline, CDR1 is SGHAT and CDR2 is FQDESV (reference sequence). CDR3 DNA: TGTGCCAGCAGCTCCGGGCTCCGTAAGGGGTACGAGCAGTACTTC. Protein sequence: CASSSGLRKGYEQYF.

V gene TRBV7-2 combines with J gene TRBJ2-1, with 10 nucleotides matching TRBD2. V gave up 6 bases and J gave up 4 bases; unmatched junction bases: 3. Germline assignment: CDR1 SGHTA and CDR2 FQGNSA. The CDR3 is 14 amino acids. CDR3 DNA: TGTGCCAGCAGTAGGACTAGCGGATACAATGAGCAGTTCTTC. Translated, it gives CASSRTSGYNEQFF.

This clone was picked up a small number of times. The V and J genes are TRBV7-9 and TRBJ2-7; D remains unclear. V was pared by 3 bases and J by 4 bases, with 4 bases between. Germline V gene data show CDR1 as SEHNR and CDR2 as FQNEAQ (reference sequence). This CDR3 is built from 11 residues. The CDR3, as DNA: TGTGCCAGCAGCTTGGAGTACGAGCAGTACTTC. Translated, it gives CASSLEYEQYF. The full variable domain, in which reference TRBV7-9 and TRBJ2-7 provide the parts outside the CDR3, is DTGVSQNPRHKITKRGQNVTFRCDPISEHNRLYWYRQTLGQGPEFLTYFQNEAQLEKSRLLSDRFSAERPKGSFSTLEIQRTEQGDSAMYLCASSLEYEQYFGPGTRLTVT.

The chain couples TRBV7-8 to TRBJ2-2; D possibly corresponds to TRBD2 (5 bases). This CDR3 is built from 15 residues. With 1 base removed from V and 5 bases from J, the gap between germline ends came to 11 bases. In germline, CDR1 is SGHVS, CDR2 FQNEAQ. The CDR3 sequence: CASSLVLTGTGELFF. The CDR3 DNA follows: TGTGCCAGCAGCTTAGTCTTGACGGGGACCGGGGAGCTGTTTTTT. The full variable domain, its missing parts supplied by reference TRBV7-8 and TRBJ2-2, is GAGVSQSPRYKVAKRGQDVALRCDPISGHVSLFWYQQALGQGPEFLTYFQNEAQLDKSGLPSDRFFAERPEGSVSTLKIQRTQQEDSAVYLCASSLVLTGTGELFFGEGSRLTVL.

The table lists this clone with a few counts. The V call is TRBV5-1, the J call TRBJ2-3, with D maybe TRBD1 (5 bases). The CDR3 extends over 14 amino acids. Germline V lookup: CDR1 SGHRS, CDR2 YFSETQ. V lost 4 bases, J lost 2 bases, and 11 bases lay in between. DNA for the CDR3: TGCGCCAGCAGCATACCGACAGTCACAGATACGCAGTATTTT. This sequence encodes CASSIPTVTDTQYF. The entire variable domain, with the rest obtained from reference TRBV5-1 and TRBJ2-3, is as follows: KAGVTQTPRYLIKTRGQQVTLSCSPISGHRSVSWYQQTPGQGLQFLFEYFSETQRNKGNFPGRFSGRQFSNSRSEMNVSTLELGDSALYLCASSIPTVTDTQYFGPGTRLTVL.

The chain joins TRBV10-3 to TRBJ1-5; D not certain. The V and J ends lost 6 bases and 7 bases respectively, with 10 bases between them. Germline CDR1 reads ENHRY; CDR2 reads SYGVKD. The CDR3 length is 12 residues. CDR3: CAIRSEGQPQHF. The CDR3, as DNA: TGTGCCATCAGATCGGAGGGACAGCCCCAGCATTTT.

This clone occurred a few times. The sample holds other DNA sequences that translate to the same CDR3. V and J are TRBV7-2 and TRBJ2-3; a weak D match, TRBD2 (5 bases). The CDR3 is 14 residues long. Germline lookup yields CDR1 SGHTA and CDR2 FQGNSA. Trimming shortened V by 4 bases and J by 2 bases, and 10 bases separated the two germline ends. The CDR3 DNA is TGTGCCAGCAGCTCTAGCTCCTCCACAGATACGCAGTATTTT. This sequence encodes CASSSSSSTDTQYF. The full variable domain, rest sourced from reference TRBV7-2 and TRBJ2-3, is GAGVSQSPSNKVTEKGKDVELRCDPISGHTALYWYRQSLGQGLEFLIYFQGNSAPDKSGLPSDRFSAERTGGSVSTLTIQRTQQEDSAVYLCASSSSSSTDTQYFGPGTRLTVL.

This clone appeared many times. V and J are TRBV28 and TRBJ1-1; a weak D match, TRBD1 (5 bases). This CDR3 region has 15 residues. Between the trimmed V and J ends, which lost 5 bases and 1 base, there was a span of 14 bases. From germline, CDR1 is MDHEN and CDR2 SYDVKM. The CDR3 DNA reads as TGTGCCAGCAGTCCAGTCCGGGACTGGAACACTGAAGCTTTCTTT. As protein: CASSPVRDWNTEAFF.

This clone was recorded a few times. J is TRBJ1-3 and V is TRBV4-3, with 7 bases identical to TRBD1. The V gene end was trimmed by 4 bases and the J gene end by 7 bases; junction bases not matched to a gene: 7. The CDR3 spans 14 residues. Germline V CDR1 and CDR2: LGHNA, YSLEER. CDR3 sequence reads: CASSLTGVANTIYF. CDR3 in DNA: TGCGCCAGCAGCCTAACAGGGGTTGCGAACACCATATATTTT.

A few counts support this clone. V and J are TRBV6-1 and TRBJ2-6; perhaps TRBD1 as D (6 bases). Between the trimmed V and J ends, which lost 3 bases and 5 bases, there was a span of 11 bases. This CDR3 spans 15 amino acids. CDR1 MNHNS and CDR2 SASEGT come from the germline V gene. Here the CDR3 reads CASSDQGFWANVLTF. For the CDR3, the DNA is TGTGCCAGCAGTGACCAGGGGTTCTGGGCCAACGTCCTGACTTTC.

This clone was seen more than once but under ten times. The CDR3 protein is CASSSDRGYGYTF. In DNA, the CDR3 is TGTGCCAGCAGTTCCGACAGGGGGTATGGCTACACCTTC. The rearrangement joins TRBV6-5 to TRBJ1-2; 9 nucleotides match TRBD1. The germline CDR1 and CDR2 sequences are MNHEY and SVGAGI. V lost 4 bases to trimming and J lost 5 bases; unmatched junction nucleotides: 2. The CDR3 runs to 13 residues.

This clone occurred a few times. V and J are TRBV14 and TRBJ1-1; D may be TRBD1 (5 bases). Germline V CDR1 and CDR2: SGHDN, FVKESK. Trimming took 6 bases from V and 7 from J, leaving 30 bases between them. This CDR3 has 18 amino acids. CDR3 loop: CASRSVEDFDDTGYEAFF. The DNA for the CDR3 is TGTGCCAGCAGGTCCGTCGAGGATTTCGACGATACAGGCTATGAAGCTTTCTTT. Full variable domain (rest looked up from reference TRBV14 and TRBJ1-1): EAGVTQFPSHSVIEKGQTVTLRCDPISGHDNLYWYRRVMGKEIKFLLHFVKESKQDESGMPNNRFLAERTGGTYSTLKVQPAELEDSGVYFCASRSVEDFDDTGYEAFFGQGTRLTVV.

This clone was counted between two and nine times. The genes are TRBV6-6 and TRBJ2-5; 8 bases align to TRBD2. Germline CDR1 reads MNHNY; CDR2 reads SVGAGI (reference sequence). The J segment lost 5 bases and the V segment lost 7 bases, leaving 12 bases of the junction unmatched. This CDR3 contains 15 residues. The CDR3 loop is CASTAGGIPGETQYF. Here the CDR3 DNA reads TGTGCCAGCACTGCGGGGGGCATACCCGGCGAGACCCAGTACTTC.

CDR3 bases: TGTGCCAGCAGCCAAGAGGAGAGAGGGAACTATGGCTACACCTTC. This sequence encodes CASSQEERGNYGYTF. The gene calls are TRBV4-2 and TRBJ1-2; D call uncertain. The V gene lost 0 bases and the J gene lost 2 bases, with 10 bases spanning the gap. Germline V gene data show CDR1 as LGHNA and CDR2 as YNFKEQ. The CDR3 runs to 15 residues.

The sample holds a few counts of this clone. V and J are TRBV7-3 and TRBJ1-1; D possibly corresponds to TRBD1 (5 bases). The germline V and J ends were trimmed by 0 bases and 1 base, with 9 bases remaining between them. This CDR3 spans 15 amino acids. The germline V gene encodes CDR1 SGHTA and CDR2 FQGTGA. The CDR3 here is CASSLTKQGNTEAFF. CDR3 nucleotides: TGTGCCAGCAGCTTAACGAAGCAGGGGAACACTGAAGCTTTCTTT. The entire variable domain, with the rest obtained from reference TRBV7-3 and TRBJ1-1, is as follows: GAGVSQTPSNKVTEKGKYVELRCDPISGHTALYWYRQSLGQGPEFLIYFQGTGAADDSGLPNDRFFAVRPEGSVSTLKIQRTERGDSAVYLCASSLTKQGNTEAFFGQGTRLTVV.

The V call is TRBV7-9, the J call TRBJ2-1; D perhaps matches TRBD2 (6 bases). Germline loops: CDR1 SEHNR, CDR2 FQNEAQ (reference sequence). CDR3 length: 15 amino acids. The ends were cut back, 5 bases at V and 2 bases at J, with 13 bases in the middle. DNA of the CDR3: TGTGCCAGCAGCAACGGCGGGGCCCCCTACAATGAGCAGTTCTTC. This gives the protein CASSNGGAPYNEQFF.